Sequencing of this T cell receptor beta chain was carried out in a study of T-cell reconstitution after alpha-beta-depleted transplantation in children. Study findings and constraints: T-cell counts and diversity at one year following transplant were attributed mainly to newly produced T cells. For some patients, TCRbeta diversity was high at day 60 because of recipient T cells and thymic progenitors that survived. Expanded graft clones numbering several hundred reportedly gave rise to alpha-beta T cells about two months after transplant.

In the case of this clonotype: Its antigen is unknown.

Construction of the TCRbeta library involved unique molecular identifiers. MiXCR, applied by TCRdb to the PCR reads, yields one record per CDR3 protein. The sample contains about 400,000 distinct CDR3 sequences, 16% of which appear only once. Germline values: CDR1 SGHAT, CDR2 FQNNGV. Trimming removed 3 bases from V and 4 bases from J; junction bases left unmatched: 2. This CDR3 has 15 residues. This chain links TRBV11-2 with TRBJ1-6, with 8 nucleotides matching TRBD1. This receptor was identified in a boy less than two years old who had a stem cell transplant for Wiskott-Aldrich syndrome, so the T cells may come from the graft donor. The specimen comprised PBMCs, mostly from graft donor cells, sampled 360 days after TCRalphabeta/CD19-depleted stem cell transplant. CDR3 protein: CASSLTGAYNSPLHF. The DNA of the CDR3 is TGTGCCAGCAGCTTGACAGGGGCGTATAATTCACCCCTCCACTTT.